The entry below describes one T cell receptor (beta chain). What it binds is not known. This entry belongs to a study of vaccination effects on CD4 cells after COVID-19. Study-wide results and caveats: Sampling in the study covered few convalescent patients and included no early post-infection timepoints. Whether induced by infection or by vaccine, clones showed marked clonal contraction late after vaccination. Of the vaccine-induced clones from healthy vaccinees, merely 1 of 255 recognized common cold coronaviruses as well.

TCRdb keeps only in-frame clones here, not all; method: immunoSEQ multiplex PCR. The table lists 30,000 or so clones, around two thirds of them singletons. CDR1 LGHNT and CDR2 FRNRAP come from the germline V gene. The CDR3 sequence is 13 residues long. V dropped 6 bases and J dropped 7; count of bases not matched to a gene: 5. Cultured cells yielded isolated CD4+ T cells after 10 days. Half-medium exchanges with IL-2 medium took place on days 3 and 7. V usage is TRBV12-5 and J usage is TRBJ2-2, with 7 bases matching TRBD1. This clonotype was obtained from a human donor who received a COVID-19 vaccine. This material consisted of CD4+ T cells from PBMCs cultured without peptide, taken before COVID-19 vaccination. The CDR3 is CASGFDRDGELFF. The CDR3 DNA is TGTGCTAGTGGCTTTGACAGGGACGGGGAGCTGTTTTTT. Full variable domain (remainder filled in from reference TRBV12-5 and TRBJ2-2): DARVTQTPRHKVTEMGQEVTMRCQPILGHNTVFWYRQTMMQGLELLAYFRNRAPLDDSGMPKDRFSAEMPDATLATLKIQPSEPRDSAVYFCASGFDRDGELFFGEGSRLTVL.